This T cell receptor beta chain was captured in a study of control samples from healthy donors and cancer patients. The ends were cut back, 4 bases at V and 0 bases at J, with 15 bases in the middle. Germline CDR1 and CDR2: SEHNR and FQNEAQ (reference sequence). The length of the CDR3 is 16 residues. Clones were read by immunoSEQ multiplex PCR, and TCRdb kept only the in-frame ones, dropping some. Of under 140,000 clones in the sample, more than 75% were seen once. Source material: PBMCs. This clonotype originated in a woman aged 60-70 years with lung cancer. The chain is built from TRBV7-9 and TRBJ2-5, with D possibly being TRBD1 (6 bases). For the CDR3, the DNA is TGTGCCAGCAGCTCTACCGGGACAACGTACCAAGAGACCCAGTACTTC. Translating it yields CASSSTGTTYQETQYF.